These 5 T cell receptor beta chains share one sample of origin, sequenced in a study of blood T cell repertoires in COVID-19. Data came from immunoSEQ multiplex PCR; TCRdb stores just in-frame clones and leaves some out. Of about 230,000 clones in the sample, about nine tenths were seen once. The specimen was peripheral blood. Receptors originate from a man aged 50 to 59 with COVID-19, enrolled during active disease.

The CDR3 nucleotides read TGTGCCAGCACTACGGACAGACAAAGCTCCTACAATGAGCAGTTCTTC. It translates to CASTTDRQSSYNEQFF. The V gene is TRBV2, the J gene TRBJ2-1; D is possibly TRBD1 (6 bases). The V end lost 7 bases, the J end lost 0 bases, and 16 bases lay between the germline ends. The germline CDR1 and CDR2 sequences are SNHLY and FYNNEI. This CDR3 spans 16 amino acids.

J is TRBJ1-5 and V is TRBV6-5; D is possibly TRBD1 (5 bases). Trimming stripped 6 bases from V and 4 bases from J, with 10 bases between. The CDR3 runs 13 residues. Germline V CDR1 and CDR2: MNHEY, SVGAGI. The CDR3 region is CASRAQVNQPQHF. In DNA, the CDR3 is TGTGCCAGCAGAGCACAGGTGAATCAGCCCCAGCATTTT.

V gene TRBV10-3 combines with J gene TRBJ1-2; 7 bases align to TRBD1. V was clipped by 0 bases and J by 2 bases; unmatched bases: 0. This CDR3 has 14 residues. The germline V gene has CDR1 ENHRY and CDR2 SYGVKD. The CDR3 DNA follows: TGTGCCATCAGTGAGTCGACAGGGAACTATGGCTACACCTTC. It codes for CAISESTGNYGYTF.

A word on this clone: The missing conserved phenylalanine or tryptophan at the end of this CDR3 makes a read error likely. The V and J genes are TRBV5-1 and TRBJ2-2, with unresolved D. This CDR3 is built from 15 residues. V was trimmed by 0 bases and J by 3 bases, leaving 9 bases between them. Germline V gene data show CDR1 as SGHRS and CDR2 as YFSETQ. This chain's CDR3 is CASSLGSAHTGELFS. DNA of the CDR3: TGCGCCAGCAGCTTGGGTAGTGCCCACACCGGGGAGCTGTTTTCT.

V is TRBV28 and J is TRBJ2-7, with a possible D match to TRBD1 (6 bases). Trimming left V 8 bases short and J 6 bases short, with 26 bases between. The CDR3 is 16 residues long. Per the germline V gene, CDR1 is MDHEN and CDR2 is SYDVKM. CDR3 nucleotides: TGTGCCAGCGATTCATCAGGGACACGGGCTTTTACCGAGCAGTACTTC. As protein: CASDSSGTRAFTEQYF.